The 7 T cell receptor beta chains below were found in one sample sequenced in a study of blood T cell repertoires in COVID-19. Only in-frame clones appear in the TCRdb table, and some are missing; sequencing was by immunoSEQ multiplex PCR. The table includes approximately 92,000 clones, roughly 84% detected once. Sequencing was carried out using peripheral blood. All receptors derive from a man between 65 and 85 years old with active or convalescent COVID-19.

This chain uses TRBV28 with TRBJ1-4, with 7 bases identical to TRBD1. Germline V lookup: CDR1 MDHEN, CDR2 SYDVKM. This CDR3 is built from 14 residues. Trimming at V came to 3 bases and at J to 5 bases, leaving 3 bases not matched to a gene. The CDR3 nucleotides are TGTGCCAGCAGTTTTTACAGGGGAAATGAAAAACTGTTTTTT. Translating gives CASSFYRGNEKLFF.

This clone was seen a handful of times. The CDR3 loop reads CASSPSGIEQFF. The CDR3 DNA reads as TGTGCCAGCAGTCCTTCCGGTATTGAGCAGTTCTTC. This chain uses TRBV7-9 with TRBJ2-1; D is unresolved. CDR3 size: 12 residues. Germline values: CDR1 SEHNR, CDR2 FQNEAQ (reference sequence). V lost 6 bases to trimming and J lost 9 bases, with 12 bases between them. Full variable domain (missing parts from reference TRBV7-9 and TRBJ2-1): DTGVSQNPRHKITKRGQNVTFRCDPISEHNRLYWYRQTLGQGPEFLTYFQNEAQLEKSRLLSDRFSAERPKGSFSTLEIQRTEQGDSAMYLCASSPSGIEQFFGPGTRLTVL.

The chain recombines TRBV5-8 with TRBJ2-2; possible D gene TRBD1, 5 bases. In germline, CDR1 is SGHTS, CDR2 YDEGEE. V was clipped by 2 bases and J by 7 bases, with 12 bases between them. CDR3 size: 14 residues. The DNA of the CDR3 is TGTGCCAGCAGCTTAAGGGGATCCGGCGGGGAGCTGTTTTTT. Its translation is CASSLRGSGGELFF.

In its sample, this clone was seen a few times. This rearrangement joins TRBV2 to TRBJ2-5; 8 bases map to TRBD2. The CDR3 has 13 residues. V lost 8 bases, J lost 2 bases, and 4 bases stayed unmatched. The germline gives CDR1 SNHLY, CDR2 FYNNEI. In DNA form, the CDR3 reads TGTGCCAGCGAGCGGGGGAGACAAGAGACCCAGTACTTC. Translating gives CASERGRQETQYF. The whole variable domain, remainder taken from reference TRBV2 and TRBJ2-5, is EPEVTQTPSHQVTQMGQEVILRCVPISNHLYFYWYRQILGQKVEFLVSFYNNEISEKSEIFDDQFSVERPDGSNFTLKIRSTKLEDSAMYFCASERGRQETQYFGPGTRLLVL.

V gene TRBV18 combines with J gene TRBJ1-2, with D maybe TRBD1 (6 bases). V lost 3 bases to trimming and J lost 4 bases, with 12 bases between them. Germline values: CDR1 KGHSH, CDR2 LQKENI. This CDR3 is 14 amino acids long. The CDR3: CASSPRTVGYGYTF. CDR3 nucleotides: TGTGCCAGCTCACCGAGGACAGTAGGCTATGGCTACACCTTC.

The chain is built from TRBV7-2 and TRBJ1-3; no reliable D call. V dropped 1 base and J dropped 6 bases, with 10 bases sitting between them. From germline, CDR1 is SGHTA and CDR2 FQGNSA. The CDR3 sequence is 14 residues long. CDR3 sequence: CASSLGPFINTIYF. The CDR3 nucleotides are TGTGCCAGCAGCTTAGGTCCGTTTATAAACACCATATATTTT.

The chain combines TRBV6-2 or TRBV6-3 with TRBJ1-5; 10 nucleotides agree with TRBD1. Germline V gene data show CDR1 as MNHEY and CDR2 as SVGEGT. V shed 5 bases, J shed 6 bases, and the junction held 4 bases outside the gene matches. CDR3 length: 14 residues. CDR3 sequence (DNA): TGTGCCAGCAGTCGGACAGGGGGTGGTCAGCCCCAGCATTTT. Amino acids: CASSRTGGGQPQHF.